The 20 T cell receptor beta chains below come from one sample, sequenced in a study of identical twins. Each CDR3 protein gets one entry after TCRdb re-called the 5' RACE reads with MiXCR. The sample holds some 570,000 distinct CDR3 sequences, around 24% seen once. These records were also assigned to another study, of yellow fever vaccine responses in identical twins.

Material: CD4+ T cells sorted from blood. These receptors originate from a woman aged 18-29 years in good health.

The genes are TRBV2 and TRBJ2-1; 10 nucleotides line up with TRBD2. V lost 4 bases, J lost 4 bases, and 4 bases stayed unmatched. Germline loops: CDR1 SNHLY, CDR2 FYNNEI. The CDR3 contains 15 residues. The CDR3: CASSVLAGEYNEQFF. The CDR3 nucleotides read TGTGCCAGCAGTGTCCTAGCGGGGGAATACAATGAGCAGTTCTTC.

This chain links TRBV7-8 with TRBJ2-7, with TRBD2 as a possible D gene (6 bases). The germline gives CDR1 SGHVS, CDR2 FQNEAQ. Trimming removed 0 bases at V and 2 bases at J, with 11 bases between. The CDR3 runs 15 residues. CDR3 DNA: TGTGCCAGCAGCTTAGCGTTGGAGGGGACCTACGAGCAGTACTTC. Translated, it gives CASSLALEGTYEQYF.

The table lists this clonotype with a few counts. The V and J genes are TRBV7-9 and TRBJ2-1; no reliable D call. Germline V gene lookup returns CDR1 SEHNR and CDR2 FQNEAQ (reference sequence). V shed 4 bases and J shed 4 bases, with 14 bases lying between them. The CDR3 is made up of 15 amino acids. The CDR3 loop is CASSSRTLSYNEQFF. The DNA for the CDR3 is TGTGCCAGCAGCTCCCGTACCCTCAGTTACAATGAGCAGTTCTTC.

This chain uses TRBV12-3 or TRBV12-4 with TRBJ2-1, with D hard to call. The length of the CDR3 is 16 residues. V was clipped by 4 bases and J by 0 bases, with 13 bases between them. This CDR3 reads CASSSPRSYSYNEQFF. CDR3 in DNA: TGTGCCAGCAGTTCCCCCCGCTCATACTCCTACAATGAGCAGTTCTTC.

V is TRBV3-1 and J is TRBJ2-5, with D possibly TRBD2 on 5 matching bases. The CDR3 runs to 13 residues. Between the trimmed V and J ends, which lost 4 bases and 5 bases, there was a span of 11 bases. Germline values: CDR1 LGHDT, CDR2 YNNKEL (reference sequence). The CDR3 region has the DNA TGTGCCAGCAGCCCCCGGACTGGGGAGACCCAGTACTTC. Amino acids: CASSPRTGETQYF.

This clonotype has a handful of counts. J is TRBJ2-3 and V is TRBV5-1; 8 bases align to TRBD1. The germline CDR1 and CDR2 sequences are SGHRS and YFSETQ. V was clipped by 3 bases and J by 5 bases; unmatched bases: 14. The CDR3 is 17 amino acids. CDR3: CASSWRAVGTGEDTQYF. The CDR3 DNA is TGCGCCAGCAGCTGGAGGGCTGTTGGGACAGGCGAAGATACGCAGTATTTT.

This clonotype was detected a few times. V is TRBV20-1 and J is TRBJ1-5; D is unresolved. Trimming pared 0 bases from V and 3 bases from J, leaving 9 bases between. The CDR3 covers 14 residues. Germline CDR1 reads DFQATT; CDR2 reads SNEGSKA (reference sequence). The CDR3, as DNA: TGCAGTGCTAGAGATCACCCAGACAATCAGCCCCAGCATTTT. The encoded protein is CSARDHPDNQPQHF.

This clonotype was found a few times. This sequence joins TRBV9 and TRBJ2-2, with 8 bases matching TRBD2. This CDR3 spans 18 amino acids. Trimming took 1 base from V and 0 from J; bases not matched to a gene: 8. Germline V lookup: CDR1 SGDLS, CDR2 YYNGEE. DNA of the CDR3: TGTGCCAGCAGCGTATCCCCGGGAGGGCTAACGAACACCGGGGAGCTGTTTTTT. Translating gives CASSVSPGGLTNTGELFF.

J is TRBJ2-2 and V is TRBV2; D call uncertain. Germline CDR1 reads SNHLY; CDR2 reads FYNNEI. This CDR3 spans 14 amino acids. Trimming took off 6 bases at V and 2 bases at J, with 10 bases between the two ends. This CDR3 reads CASSRATNTGELFF. The CDR3 DNA sequence: TGTGCCAGCAGCCGGGCAACTAACACCGGGGAGCTGTTTTTT.

This chain uses TRBV12-3 or TRBV12-4 with TRBJ2-1, with TRBD1 as a possible D gene (6 bases). The CDR3 has 17 residues. V was cut by 5 bases and J by 5 bases, with 22 bases left in between. CDR3 amino acids: CASSPPRGRSPDNEQFF. As DNA, the CDR3 is TGTGCCAGCAGTCCCCCCAGGGGTCGGTCCCCGGACAATGAGCAGTTCTTC.

The genes are TRBV5-1 and TRBJ2-7; TRBD1 matches 10 bases. Trimming at V came to 3 bases and at J to 4 bases, leaving 16 bases not matched to a gene. This CDR3 has 18 amino acids. The germline V gene has CDR1 SGHRS and CDR2 YFSETQ. CDR3 coding DNA: TGCGCCAGCAGCTCACAATTTTCGGGACAGGGGTTCCCATACGAGCAGTACTTC. Its protein is CASSSQFSGQGFPYEQYF. The whole variable domain, filled in from reference TRBV5-1 and TRBJ2-7, reads KAGVTQTPRYLIKTRGQQVTLSCSPISGHRSVSWYQQTPGQGLQFLFEYFSETQRNKGNFPGRFSGRQFSNSRSEMNVSTLELGDSALYLCASSSQFSGQGFPYEQYFGPGTRLTVT.

This clonotype was counted only a few times. The chain combines TRBV7-9 with TRBJ2-5, with a possible D match to TRBD2 (5 bases). Germline-derived CDR1 and CDR2 are SEHNR and FQNEAQ (reference sequence). The length of the CDR3 is 14 residues. Trimming removed 4 bases at V and 5 bases at J, with 14 bases between. For the CDR3, the DNA is TGTGCCAGCAGCTCGGAACTAGTTTTGGAGACCCAGTACTTC. The encoded protein is CASSSELVLETQYF.

This clonotype was observed many times. V gene TRBV10-3 combines with J gene TRBJ2-7, with 11 bases fitting TRBD2. V lost 4 bases, J lost 3 bases, and 5 bases stayed unmatched. The length of the CDR3 is 15 residues. The germline gives CDR1 ENHRY, CDR2 SYGVKD. The CDR3 here is CAISAPTSGVYEQYF. The CDR3 DNA sequence: TGTGCCATCAGTGCACCGACTAGCGGGGTCTACGAGCAGTACTTC.

The chain joins TRBV5-1 to TRBJ2-7; tentative D call: TRBD1 (8 bases). Trimming shortened V by 4 bases and J by 7 bases, and 18 bases separated the two germline ends. Germline CDR1 is SGHRS and CDR2 is YFSETQ. The CDR3 contains 14 residues. CDR3 nucleotide sequence: TGCGCCAGCAGCACCTGGACAGGGCGGGAGGAGCAGTACTTC. It specifies CASSTWTGREEQYF.

This clonotype was seen more than once but under ten times. This chain joins TRBV18 and TRBJ2-2; 7 bases are a match to TRBD1. V lost 0 bases, J lost 5 bases, and 6 bases stayed unmatched. There are 16 residues in the CDR3. CDR1 is KGHSH and CDR2 is LQKENI in the germline V gene. CDR3 DNA: TGTGCCAGCTCACCACCGGGACAGTTTAGAACCGGGGAGCTGTTTTTT. Residues: CASSPPGQFRTGELFF. The full variable domain, its missing parts supplied by reference TRBV18 and TRBJ2-2, is NAGVMQNPRHLVRRRGQEARLRCSPMKGHSHVYWYRQLPEEGLKFMVYLQKENIIDESGMPKERFSAEFPKEGPSILRIQQVVRGDSAAYFCASSPPGQFRTGELFFGEGSRLTVL.

This clonotype appeared a few times. The chain links TRBV12-3 or TRBV12-4 to TRBJ2-2; perhaps D is TRBD1 or TRBD2 (6 bases each). The V end was cut by 6 bases, the J end by 6 bases, with 20 bases between. The CDR3 spans 16 residues. The CDR3 is CASRPAGTGGPGELFF. The CDR3 DNA sequence: TGTGCCAGCAGACCTGCCGGGACTGGGGGCCCCGGGGAGCTGTTTTTT.

CDR3 bases: TGTGCGAGCGCCCCGGGACGGAGTTCCTACGAGCAGTACTTC. This codes for CASAPGRSSYEQYF. This chain connects TRBV11-3 to TRBJ2-7; D may correspond to TRBD1 or TRBD2 (5 bases each). CDR1 is SGHNT, CDR2 YENEEA, per germline. This CDR3 comprises 14 residues. Together with reference TRBV11-3 and TRBJ2-7, the CDR3 gives the full variable domain: EAGVVQSPRYKIIEKKQPVAFWCNPISGHNTLYWYLQNLGQGPELLIRYENEEAVDDSQLPKDRFSAERLKGVDSTLKIQPAELGDSAVYLCASAPGRSSYEQYFGPGTRLTVT.

The V and J genes are TRBV4-1 and TRBJ2-3; TRBD2 aligns across 10 bases. V lost 5 bases and J lost 2; bases outside the gene matches: 7. The CDR3 is 16 residues long. Germline V gene sequence: CDR1 MGHRA, CDR2 YSYEKL. The CDR3 sequence is CASSETAGGITDTQYF. The DNA of the CDR3 is TGCGCCAGCAGCGAAACAGCGGGGGGGATCACAGATACGCAGTATTTT.

The chain carries TRBV4-1 and TRBJ1-2; no firm D call. V dropped 0 bases and J dropped 7 bases, with 9 bases sitting between them. Germline lookup yields CDR1 MGHRA and CDR2 YSYEKL. The CDR3 has 13 residues. The CDR3 nucleotides read TGCGCCAGCAGCCAAGATAGGTCCACTGGCTACACCTTC. Translating gives CASSQDRSTGYTF.

V and J are TRBV6-1 and TRBJ1-2; D is perhaps TRBD1 (6 bases). Trimming removed 5 bases at V and 4 bases at J, with 14 bases between. CDR3 length equals 14 residues. Per the germline V gene, CDR1 is MNHNS and CDR2 is SASEGT. CDR3 region: CASSPTGITYGYTF. CDR3 sequence (DNA): TGTGCCAGCAGTCCTACAGGGATAACCTATGGCTACACCTTC.